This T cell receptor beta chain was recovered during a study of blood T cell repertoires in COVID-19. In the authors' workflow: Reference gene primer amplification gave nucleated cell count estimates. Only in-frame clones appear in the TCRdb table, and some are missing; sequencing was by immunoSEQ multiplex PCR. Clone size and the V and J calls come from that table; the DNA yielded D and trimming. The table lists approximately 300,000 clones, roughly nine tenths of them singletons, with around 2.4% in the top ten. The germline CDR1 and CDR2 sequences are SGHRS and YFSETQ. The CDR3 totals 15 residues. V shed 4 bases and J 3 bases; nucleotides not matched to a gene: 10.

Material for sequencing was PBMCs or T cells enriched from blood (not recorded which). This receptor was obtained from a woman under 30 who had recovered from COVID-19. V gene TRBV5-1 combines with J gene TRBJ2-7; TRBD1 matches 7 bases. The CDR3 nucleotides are TGCGCCAGCAGCCAGACAGGGACAGCCTTCTACGAGCAGTACTTC. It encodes CASSQTGTAFYEQYF.